This TCR beta chain comes out of a study of blood T cell repertoires in COVID-19. The protocol was immunoSEQ multiplex PCR, while the TCRdb copy is restricted to in-frame clones and leaves out a portion. The sample holds about 270,000 clones, approximately 86% seen once. V lost 7 bases and J lost 5; bases outside the gene matches: 7. Germline CDR1 reads MNHEY; CDR2 reads SVGAGI. CDR3 length: 14 residues. V gene TRBV6-5 combines with J gene TRBJ2-2; TRBD1 aligns across 7 bases. Sequencing used peripheral blood. This receptor was taken from a man in his forties with active or convalescent COVID-19. The CDR3 DNA reads as TGTGCCAGCAAGAGACAGGGTGGAACCGGGGAGCTGTTTTTT. Translated: CASKRQGGTGELFF.